This T cell receptor (beta chain) is from a study of molecular identifiers for immune sequencing clone quantification. About the research overall: RNA from around 20,000 or 100,000 naive CD8 cells was split five ways in replicates, with four sequenced.

TCRdb called the PCR reads again in MiXCR, with one record for every CDR3 protein. The sample lists fewer than 45,000 distinct CDR3 sequences, roughly 20% occurring once. This clonotype was counted between two and nine times. Antigen specificity is unknown. Findings and caveats of the study: In CMV-specific effectors, clones above 20 copies held over 98% of molecules; naive, under 1%.

The ends lost 6 bases at V and 8 bases at J; junction bases unmatched: 5. The CDR3 loop spans 13 amino acids. Germline V lookup: CDR1 SGHDN, CDR2 FVKESK. Naive CD8 T cells were FACS-sorted by CD8+CD4-CCR7+CD45RA+ markers. This receptor was identified in a human donor in good health. Some libraries in this study had Jurkat cell RNA spiked in. The specimen sequenced was naive CD8+ T cells from blood, with Jurkat cell RNA spiked in. The subset was: FACS-sorted CD8+CD4-CCR7+CD45RA+ naive T cells. V and J are TRBV14 and TRBJ1-5; TRBD1 aligns across 9 bases. CDR3 bases: TGTGCCAGCAGTCAGTGGACAGGGGAGCCCCAGCATTTT. Translating gives CASSQWTGEPQHF.